A single sample is the source of the 17 T cell receptor beta chains below, sequenced in a study of T cell repertoires in cytomegalovirus infection. TCRdb itself ran the reads through MiXCR, one entry per CDR3 protein. The table lists about 500,000 distinct CDR3 sequences, roughly 34% of them singletons. Their recognized antigens are unknown. This specimen consisted of cultured PBMCs, obtained from culture after CMV antigen stimulation. These receptors came from a human donor in good health (CMV status not recorded). Some clones in this sample may be carry-over from other donors' samples.

The J gene is TRBJ2-3, the V gene TRBV6-2 or TRBV6-3; TRBD2 matches at 8 bases. The V gene's germline CDR1 is MNHEY and CDR2 SVGEGT. Germline trimming cut 5 bases from V and 5 bases from J; bases unmatched to any gene: 6. The CDR3 runs 14 residues. In nucleotides, the CDR3 is TGTGCCAGCAGTCCTAGCGGGTCAAGAGATACGCAGTATTTT. Protein: CASSPSGSRDTQYF.

The chain recombines TRBV28 with TRBJ2-7; a weak D match, TRBD2 (6 bases). This CDR3 has 13 amino acids. CDR1 is MDHEN and CDR2 is SYDVKM in the germline V gene. V gave up 8 bases and J gave up 0 bases, with 11 bases separating them. The CDR3 sequence: CASLADLSYEQYF. The CDR3 region has the DNA TGTGCCAGCTTAGCGGATCTCTCCTACGAGCAGTACTTC.

V and J are TRBV19 and TRBJ2-5; a possible D gene is TRBD2 (6 bases). V was pared by 3 bases and J by 1 base, with 6 bases between. The CDR3 is 13 residues long. Germline V gene data show CDR1 as LNHDA and CDR2 as SQIVND (reference sequence). CDR3 DNA: TGTGCCAGTAGTATGACTAGCCAAGAGACCCAGTACTTC. This sequence encodes CASSMTSQETQYF. Together with reference TRBV19 and TRBJ2-5, the CDR3 gives the full variable domain: DGGITQSPKYLFRKEGQNVTLSCEQNLNHDAMYWYRQDPGQGLRLIYYSQIVNDFQKGDIAEGYSVSREKKESFPLTVTSAQKNPTAFYLCASSMTSQETQYFGPGTRLLVL.

Many counts were recorded for this clonotype. This rearrangement joins TRBV7-2 to TRBJ2-2; D is undetermined. V lost 5 bases, J lost 3 bases, and 13 bases lay in between. The CDR3 is 15 residues long. Germline V gene sequence: CDR1 SGHTA, CDR2 FQGNSA. The CDR3 sequence: CASSAPHSYTGELFF. In nucleotides, the CDR3 is TGTGCCAGCAGCGCGCCGCATTCATACACCGGGGAGCTGTTTTTT. Full variable domain (remainder filled in from reference TRBV7-2 and TRBJ2-2): GAGVSQSPSNKVTEKGKDVELRCDPISGHTALYWYRQSLGQGLEFLIYFQGNSAPDKSGLPSDRFSAERTGGSVSTLTIQRTQQEDSAVYLCASSAPHSYTGELFFGEGSRLTVL.

This clonotype was seen only a few times. The CDR3 DNA reads TGTGCCAGCAGCTTGGATCGGACGGCAAGACCTGGAAACACCATATATTTT. Residues: CASSLDRTARPGNTIYF. The chain employs TRBV5-6 and TRBJ1-3; D gene unclear. Trimming took 0 bases from V and 2 from J, leaving 15 bases between them. This CDR3 contains 17 residues. Germline values: CDR1 SGHDT, CDR2 YYEEEE.

This CDR3 is CASSLWEGFGEAFF. The DNA for the CDR3 is TGTGCCAGCAGTTTATGGGAGGGGTTCGGTGAAGCTTTCTTT. The chain couples TRBV12-3 or TRBV12-4 to TRBJ1-1; weak D call: TRBD1 (5 bases). The V end was cut by 2 bases, the J end by 7 bases, with 14 bases between. The CDR3 totals 14 residues.

The rearrangement links TRBV19 to TRBJ2-2, with no clear D. Trimming removed 3 bases at V and 4 bases at J, with 9 bases between. The CDR3 extends over 14 amino acids. The germline V gene has CDR1 LNHDA and CDR2 SQIVND (reference sequence). CDR3 sequence: CASSMRLVTGELFF. In DNA, the CDR3 is TGTGCCAGTAGTATGAGGCTTGTCACCGGGGAGCTGTTTTTT.

This chain uses TRBV29-1 with TRBJ1-2; 9 bases match TRBD1. The J segment lost 0 bases and the V segment lost 6 bases, leaving 5 bases of the junction unmatched. CDR1 is SQVTM and CDR2 is ANQGSEA in the germline V gene. CDR3 size: 14 residues. DNA of the CDR3: TGCAGCGTGGGACAGGGCGTCCCTAACTATGGCTACACCTTC. Encoded protein: CSVGQGVPNYGYTF. Full variable domain (rest looked up from reference TRBV29-1 and TRBJ1-2): SAVISQKPSRDICQRGTSLTIQCQVDSQVTMMFWYRQQPGQSLTLIATANQGSEATYESGFVIDKFPISRPNLTFSTLTVSNMSPEDSSIYLCSVGQGVPNYGYTFGSGTRLTVV.

The V and J genes are TRBV6-5 and TRBJ1-2, with no clear D. Per germline, CDR1 MNHEY and CDR2 SVGAGI. The CDR3 totals 12 residues. V was cut by 2 bases and J by 8 bases, with 9 bases left in between. CDR3 protein: CASSYEGRGYTF. CDR3 sequence (DNA): TGTGCCAGCAGTTACGAAGGCCGGGGCTACACCTTC.

This clonotype came up a few times. The rearrangement uses TRBV28 and TRBJ1-1; D gene ambiguous. V was trimmed by 8 bases and J by 0 bases, leaving 4 bases between them. The length of the CDR3 is 11 residues. Germline V gives CDR1 MDHEN, CDR2 SYDVKM. The CDR3 spells CASGLNTEAFF. In DNA, the CDR3 is TGTGCCAGCGGGCTGAACACTGAAGCTTTCTTT.

This clonotype was counted many times. The chain employs TRBV7-2 and TRBJ2-7; possible D gene TRBD1, 6 bases. Germline V gives CDR1 SGHTA, CDR2 FQGNSA. The length of the CDR3 is 13 residues. The germline V and J ends were trimmed by 5 bases and 3 bases, with 11 bases remaining between them. In nucleotides, the CDR3 is TGTGCCAGCAGCGCCTTAGGGGGCTACGAGCAGTACGTC. It translates to CASSALGGYEQYV.

This clonotype occurred a few times. V gene TRBV5-4 combines with J gene TRBJ2-1, with D perhaps TRBD1 (6 bases). V lost 4 bases and J 0 bases, leaving 11 bases between the germline ends. This CDR3 has 15 amino acids. Germline CDR1 SGHNT, CDR2 YYREEE (reference sequence). CDR3: CASSLKGVSYNEQFF. The CDR3 nucleotides are TGTGCCAGCAGCCTAAAGGGGGTCTCCTACAATGAGCAGTTCTTC.

The V and J genes are TRBV28 and TRBJ1-5; D ambiguous. Trimming took off 3 bases at V and 6 bases at J, with 12 bases between the two ends. The CDR3 length is 14 residues. Germline V lookup: CDR1 MDHEN, CDR2 SYDVKM. CDR3 nucleotide sequence: TGTGCCAGCAGTTTTTCGTCTCGCATTCAGCCCCAGCATTTT. Translated, it gives CASSFSSRIQPQHF. The full variable domain, rest sourced from reference TRBV28 and TRBJ1-5, is DVKVTQSSRYLVKRTGEKVFLECVQDMDHENMFWYRQDPGLGLRLIYFSYDVKMKEKGDIPEGYSVSREKKERFSLILESASTNQTSMYLCASSFSSRIQPQHFGDGTRLSIL.

This clonotype was found a few times. The chain is built from TRBV11-3 and TRBJ2-1; the match to TRBD2 covers 7 bases. The CDR3 extends over 16 amino acids. Germline CDR1 is SGHNT and CDR2 is YENEEA. Trimming took 3 bases from V and 4 from J; bases not matched to a gene: 9. CDR3 protein: CASSFSGRRGYNEQFF. DNA of the CDR3: TGTGCCAGCAGCTTTAGCGGGCGGAGAGGGTACAATGAGCAGTTCTTC.

V is TRBV9 and J is TRBJ1-5; 8 bases map to TRBD1. The CDR3 is 15 residues long. Germline V lookup: CDR1 SGDLS, CDR2 YYNGEE. The trim removed 5 bases at V and 7 bases at J, leaving 11 bases unmatched. CDR3 sequence reads: CASSRAGGPGQPQHF. The CDR3 region has the DNA TGTGCCAGCAGTCGGGCAGGGGGCCCCGGGCAGCCCCAGCATTTT.

A few counts support this clonotype. The V and J genes are TRBV7-9 and TRBJ2-1; 7 bases map to TRBD1. Trimming took 6 bases from V and 6 from J; bases not matched to a gene: 11. Germline CDR1 SEHNR, CDR2 FQNEAQ (reference sequence). This CDR3 has 15 amino acids. CDR3 DNA sequence: TGTGCCAGCAGGAGGGGGCGGAGCGATTTCAATGAGCAGTTCTTC. Translating gives CASRRGRSDFNEQFF. Using reference TRBV7-9 and TRBJ2-1 for the parts outside the CDR3, the full variable domain is DTGVSQNPRHKITKRGQNVTFRCDPISEHNRLYWYRQTLGQGPEFLTYFQNEAQLEKSRLLSDRFSAERPKGSFSTLEIQRTEQGDSAMYLCASRRGRSDFNEQFFGPGTRLTVL.

This clonotype appeared a few times. The V gene is TRBV6-1, the J gene TRBJ2-5; 12 bases are shared with TRBD2. V was clipped by 5 bases and J by 4 bases; unmatched bases: 5. Germline CDR1 and CDR2: MNHNS and SASEGT. The length of the CDR3 is 15 residues. The CDR3 protein is CASSSPGLAGETQYF. The CDR3 DNA sequence: TGTGCCAGCAGTTCCCCGGGACTAGCGGGAGAGACCCAGTACTTC.